This TCR beta chain was retrieved from a study of vaccination and CD4 T cells after COVID-19. Study information: Several convalescent cases were mild and one was severe, and all had been SARS-CoV-2 positive by nasal swab PCR.

The sample's treatment: approximately 9-day PBMC culture with coronavirus spike peptide pools or control peptides (ViraFEST assay). Sequence data for DNA of cultured CD4+ T cells were generated by the Oncomine TCR Beta short-read assay. TCRdb independently ran MiXCR on the PCR reads; one entry per CDR3 protein. This sample carries 11,000 to 15,000 distinct CDR3 sequences, around 56% of them seen once, and the ten largest clones take 9.5% to 15%. This clonotype showed up just a few times. Its antigen is as yet unknown. Deletions cut 6 bases from V and 0 bases from J, with 8 bases between. The CDR3 is 13 amino acids.

The source of this sequence is a human donor who had recovered from COVID-19. This chain joins TRBV12-3 or TRBV12-4 and TRBJ1-1; possibly TRBD1 for D (5 bases). The source material was CD4+ T cells from blood, cultured in vitro. The CDR3 loop reads CASRPGMNTEAFF. The CDR3 DNA reads TGTGCCAGCAGGCCAGGGATGAACACTGAAGCTTTCTTT.